This TCR beta chain was identified in a study of blood T cell repertoires in COVID-19. Study context: Sources were T cells, B-cell-depleted T cells, or PBMCs; the material itself was cDNA or gDNA.

V was pared by 5 bases and J by 10 bases, with 14 bases between. The CDR3 has 12 residues. The V gene's germline CDR1 is MDHEN and CDR2 SYDVKM. Sequenced by immunoSEQ multiplex PCR; TCRdb stores in-frame clones only, minus some. The sample consists of around 290,000 clones, around 88% of them appearing once. J is TRBJ1-2 and V is TRBV28; tentatively, D is TRBD1 (5 bases). The sequenced material came from peripheral blood. The sequence came from a man aged 40-49 years with acute or convalescent COVID-19. As DNA, the CDR3 is TGTGCCAGCAGTGGGGCATACAGTGACTACACCTTC. It specifies CASSGAYSDYTF.